This is a list of T cell receptor beta chains from one sample in a study of OX40 agonist ivuxolimab in advanced cancers. Generated by immunoSEQ multiplex PCR, the TCRdb table keeps only in-frame clones and is missing some. The sample lists more than 25,000 clones, around 90% occurring once. The material was CD4+ or CD8+ T cells sorted from blood, obtained in a trial of the OX40 agonist ivuxolimab. The receptors originated from an adult with an advanced solid tumor such as melanoma, head and neck, liver or kidney cancer. CDR3s include the opening cysteine and the closing phenylalanine or tryptophan. D genes are given only for firm matches. Not all rows give a size; the values are once, few, many and, for expanded clones, a class.

TRBJ2-1,TRBV2,once,TRBD2,CASSTRTSGGHNEQFF,TGTGCCAGCAGTACAAGGACTAGCGGGGGACACAATGAGCAGTTCTTC
TRBJ2-7,TRBV10-3,.,.,CAISGGQTSYEQYF,TGTGCCATCAGTGGGGGCCAGACCTCCTACGAGCAGTACTTC
TRBJ2-5,TRBV9,.,.,CASSYTGSQETQYF,TGTGCCAGCAGCTACACAGGGAGCCAAGAGACCCAGTACTTC
TRBJ2-7,TRBV5-4,.,.,CASSFWQFDEQYF,TGTGCCAGCAGCTTTTGGCAGTTCGACGAGCAGTACTTC
TRBJ2-7,TRBV9,.,TRBD1,CASSPWTGSEQYF,TGTGCCAGCAGCCCTTGGACAGGCAGCGAGCAGTACTTC
TRBJ1-1,TRBV14,.,.,CASSQDLQGNTEAFF,TGTGCCAGCAGCCAAGACCTACAGGGTAACACTGAAGCTTTCTTT
TRBJ1-2,TRBV30,medium-sized,TRBD1,CAWIGTVWNYGYTF,TGTGCCTGGATCGGGACAGTCTGGAACTATGGCTACACCTTC
TRBJ2-7,TRBV6-5,.,.,CASSYSKTTISYEQYF,TGTGCCAGCAGTTACTCGAAAACAACCATCTCCTACGAGCAGTACTTC
TRBJ2-5,TRBV14,.,TRBD2,CASSQDRPSGRAGRDQYF,TGTGCCAGCAGCCAAGATCGTCCTAGCGGGAGGGCCGGAAGAGACCAGTACTTC
TRBJ2-2,TRBV5-1,.,.,CASSFPRDGELFF,TGCGCCAGCAGCTTCCCTCGGGACGGGGAGCTGTTTTTT
TRBJ2-2,TRBV7-6,.,.,CASSPAGSTGELFF,TGTGCCAGCAGCCCCGCGGGGTCCACCGGGGAGCTGTTTTTT
TRBJ2-5,TRBV18,.,.,CASSLQETQYF,TGTGCCAGCTCACTCCAAGAGACCCAGTACTTC
TRBJ2-1,TRBV7-3,.,.,CASSSGLEQFF,TGTGCCAGCAGCTCCGGCCTTGAGCAGTTCTTC
TRBJ1-5,TRBV27,.,.,CASSLGLNQPQHF,TGTGCCAGCAGTTTAGGGTTAAATCAGCCCCAGCATTTT
TRBJ2-5,TRBV6-5,.,.,CASSYAGWETQYF,TGTGCCAGCAGTTACGCTGGGTGGGAGACCCAGTACTTC
TRBJ1-3,TRBV5-3,.,.,CASSFQGYGNTIYF,TGTGCCAGCAGCTTCCAGGGGTACGGAAACACCATATATTTT
TRBJ1-5,TRBV4-1,.,.,CASSQVDMGLVNQPQHF,TGCGCCAGCAGCCAGGTTGATATGGGTTTAGTCAATCAGCCCCAGCATTTT
TRBJ2-2,TRBV7-3,.,.,CASSLAGANTGELFF,TGTGCCAGCAGCTTAGCAGGGGCGAACACCGGGGAGCTGTTTTTT
TRBJ2-1,TRBV2,.,TRBD1,CASSQRQGSYNEQFF,TGTGCCAGCAGTCAAAGACAGGGCTCCTACAATGAGCAGTTCTTC
TRBJ1-1,TRBV11-2,.,.,CASSLDGRGGSDEAFF,TGTGCCAGCAGCTTAGATGGGCGGGGGGGTTCCGACGAAGCTTTCTTT
TRBJ2-2,TRBV5-6,once,TRBD2,CASSLLPSGRAYTGELFF,TGTGCCAGCAGCTTACTTCCTAGCGGGAGGGCCTACACCGGGGAGCTGTTTTTT
TRBJ2-1,TRBV5-6,.,TRBD2,CASSSPGLAEYNEQFF,TGTGCCAGCAGCTCACCGGGACTAGCGGAGTACAATGAGCAGTTCTTC
TRBJ2-7,TRBV14,.,.,CASSRWGRAYEQYF,TGTGCCAGCAGCCGCTGGGGACGGGCCTACGAGCAGTACTTC
TRBJ1-1,TRBV7-8,.,.,CASSLAHGTEAFF,TGTGCCAGCAGCTTAGCACACGGCACTGAAGCTTTCTTT
TRBJ1-6,TRBV5-1,.,.,CASSLLGHTGNSPLHF,TGCGCCAGCAGCCTGCTGGGACATACGGGAAATTCACCCCTCCACTTT
TRBJ2-7,TRBV9,.,TRBD2,CASSEGPGLVSYEQYF,TGTGCCAGCAGCGAGGGCCCGGGACTAGTGTCCTACGAGCAGTACTTC
TRBJ1-5,TRBV7-9,.,TRBD1,CASSSDRGNQPQHF,TGTGCCAGCAGCTCGGACAGGGGAAATCAGCCCCAGCATTTT
TRBJ1-2,TRBV4-2,.,.,CASSPGGDYGYTF,TGTGCCAGCAGCCCGGGGGGGGACTATGGCTACACCTTC
TRBJ2-5,TRBV29-1,few,.,CSALGDRRQTQYF,TGCAGCGCCCTCGGAGACAGGAGGCAGACCCAGTACTTC
TRBJ1-1,TRBV19,.,.,CASSIGANTEAFF,TGTGCCAGTAGTATAGGGGCGAACACTGAAGCTTTCTTT
TRBJ1-1,TRBV5-1,.,.,CASSLDNLNTEAFF,TGCGCCAGCAGCTTGGACAACCTGAACACTGAAGCTTTCTTT
TRBJ2-1,TRBV27,.,TRBD2,CASSLSGGSYNEQFF,TGTGCCAGCAGCCTCAGCGGGGGTTCCTACAATGAGCAGTTCTTC
TRBJ2-1,TRBV14,.,.,CASSTTGTYNEQFF,TGTGCCAGCAGCACAACCGGGACGTACAATGAGCAGTTCTTC
TRBJ2-2,TRBV29-1,once,.,CSVHLGTGELFF,TGCAGCGTTCATCTGGGGACCGGGGAGCTGTTTTTT
TRBJ1-3,TRBV7-9,once,TRBD1,CASSPTEGAPGNTIYF,TGTGCCAGCAGCCCAACGGAGGGGGCCCCAGGAAACACCATATATTTT
TRBJ1-6,TRBV4-1,.,TRBD1,CASSQVDRGKSPLHF,TGCGCCAGCAGCCAAGTTGACAGGGGAAAATCACCCCTCCACTTT
TRBJ1-6,TRBV4-1,.,.,CASSHLQGEDSPLHF,TGCGCCAGCAGCCACCTACAGGGTGAGGATTCACCCCTCCACTTT
TRBJ2-5,TRBV2,.,TRBD2,CARLAGRETQYF,TGTGCCAGGTTAGCGGGTAGGGAGACCCAGTACTTC
TRBJ2-7,TRBV6-5,.,.,CASSYLKAGEQYF,TGTGCCAGCAGTTACCTAAAAGCCGGGGAGCAGTACTTC
TRBJ2-7,TRBV27,.,.,CASSLGREYEQYF,TGTGCCAGCAGTTTAGGCAGAGAATACGAGCAGTACTTC
TRBJ2-2,TRBV4-3,.,TRBD1,CASSQGQGMGGELFF,TGCGCCAGCAGCCAAGGACAGGGAATGGGCGGGGAGCTGTTTTTT
TRBJ1-2,TRBV15,.,TRBD1,CATTSRGGILHGYTF,TGTGCCACCACGAGCCGAGGGGGCATCCTGCATGGCTACACCTTC
TRBJ2-7,TRBV5-6,.,TRBD2,CASSFRDGGFEQYF,TGTGCCAGCAGCTTCCGGGACGGGGGGTTCGAGCAGTACTTC
TRBJ2-1,TRBV25-1,.,TRBD2,CASSPPTTSGRGNEQFF,TGTGCCAGCAGCCCCCCGACTACTAGCGGGAGGGGTAATGAGCAGTTCTTC
TRBJ2-7,TRBV6-1,.,.,CASSVAASYEQYF,TGTGCCAGCAGTGTAGCGGCATCCTACGAGCAGTACTTC
TRBJ1-1,TRBV5-6,.,.,CASSFGGTEAFF,TGCGCCAGCAGCTTTGGGGGGACTGAAGCTTTCTTT
TRBJ2-6,TRBV4-1,.,.,CASSQEEGSGANVLTF,TGCGCCAGCAGCCAAGAGGAGGGCTCTGGGGCCAACGTCCTGACTTTC
TRBJ2-7,TRBV5-4,.,.,CASSLPEGVEQYF,TGTGCCAGCAGCTTGCCGGAGGGGGTCGAGCAGTACTTC
TRBJ1-2,TRBV6-6,.,TRBD1,CASGQGVRDGYTF,TGTGCCAGCGGTCAGGGGGTTCGGGATGGCTACACCTTC
TRBJ2-7,TRBV19,.,TRBD2,CASSAWGGEEQYF,TGTGCCAGTAGTGCTTGGGGGGGTGAGGAGCAGTACTTC
TRBJ2-7,TRBV9,.,TRBD2,CASSVSTSGKTYEQYF,TGTGCCAGCAGCGTGAGTACTAGCGGGAAGACCTACGAGCAGTACTTC
TRBJ1-1,TRBV7-9,.,.,CASSHEGDLHTEAFF,TGTGCCAGCAGCCATGAGGGGGACCTACACACTGAAGCTTTCTTT
TRBJ2-7,TRBV11-2,.,.,CASSKAGSSSYEQYF,TGTGCCAGCAGTAAAGCGGGCTCGAGCTCCTACGAGCAGTACTTC
TRBJ2-3,TRBV4-1,.,TRBD2,CASSQEGGRTSGATDTQYF,TGCGCCAGCAGCCAAGAGGGGGGCCGAACTAGCGGAGCCACAGATACGCAGTATTTT
TRBJ2-7,TRBV19,.,.,CASSPPGSSYEQYF,TGTGCCAGTAGTCCGCCGGGGAGCTCCTACGAGCAGTACTTC
TRBJ2-1,TRBV9,.,.,CASAPELYNEQFF,TGTGCCAGCGCCCCTGAGTTATACAATGAGCAGTTCTTC
TRBJ2-7,TRBV6-5,.,.,CASSYSGTAAYEQYF,TGTGCCAGCAGTTACTCCGGGACCGCTGCCTACGAGCAGTACTTC
TRBJ2-7,TRBV6-1,.,.,CASSRTILYEQYF,TGTGCCAGCAGCCGAACCATACTATACGAGCAGTACTTC
TRBJ2-1,TRBV6-5,.,TRBD2,CASRNGGAAYNEQFF,TGTGCCAGCAGAAACGGGGGGGCCGCCTACAATGAGCAGTTCTTC